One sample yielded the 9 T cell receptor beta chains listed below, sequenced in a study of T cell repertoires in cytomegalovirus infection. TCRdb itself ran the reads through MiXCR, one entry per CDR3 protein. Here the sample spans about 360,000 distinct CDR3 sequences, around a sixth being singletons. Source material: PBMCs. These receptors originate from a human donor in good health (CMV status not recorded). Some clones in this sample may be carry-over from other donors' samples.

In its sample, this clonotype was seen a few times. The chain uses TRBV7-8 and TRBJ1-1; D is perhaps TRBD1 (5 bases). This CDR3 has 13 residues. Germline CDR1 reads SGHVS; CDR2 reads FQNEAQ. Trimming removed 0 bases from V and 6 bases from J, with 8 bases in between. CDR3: CASSLAGVSEAFF. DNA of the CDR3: TGTGCCAGCAGCTTAGCAGGGGTTTCTGAAGCTTTCTTT.

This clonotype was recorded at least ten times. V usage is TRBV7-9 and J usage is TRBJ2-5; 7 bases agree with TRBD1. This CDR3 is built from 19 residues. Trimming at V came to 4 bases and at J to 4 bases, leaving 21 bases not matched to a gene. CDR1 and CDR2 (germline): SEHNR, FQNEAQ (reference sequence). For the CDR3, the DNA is TGTGCCAGCAGCTCCGCCTTTAATTACCACCGACAGGGCTCAGAGACCCAGTACTTC. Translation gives CASSSAFNYHRQGSETQYF.

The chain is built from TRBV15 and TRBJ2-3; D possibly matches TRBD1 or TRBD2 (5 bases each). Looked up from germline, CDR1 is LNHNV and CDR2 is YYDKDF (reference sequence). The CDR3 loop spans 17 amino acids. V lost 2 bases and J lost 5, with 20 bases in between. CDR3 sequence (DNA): TGTGCCACCAGCAGATACACCACGGGGACCCCACGAGATACGCAGTATTTT. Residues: CATSRYTTGTPRDTQYF.

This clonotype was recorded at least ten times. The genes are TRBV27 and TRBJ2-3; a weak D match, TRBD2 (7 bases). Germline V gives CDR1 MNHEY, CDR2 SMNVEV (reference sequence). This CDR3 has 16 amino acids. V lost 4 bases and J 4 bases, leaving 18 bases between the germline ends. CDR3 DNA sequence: TGTGCCAGCAGTTCCTACCTGAGGGGGGGGCCAGATACGCAGTATTTT. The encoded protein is CASSSYLRGGPDTQYF.

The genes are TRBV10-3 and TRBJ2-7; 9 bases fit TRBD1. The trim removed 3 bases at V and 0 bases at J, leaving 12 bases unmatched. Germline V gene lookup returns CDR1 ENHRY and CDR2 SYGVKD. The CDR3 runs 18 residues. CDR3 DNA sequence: TGTGCCATCAGTGACCGACAAGGGACAGGGAGGAGCTCCTACGAGCAGTACTTC. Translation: CAISDRQGTGRSSYEQYF.

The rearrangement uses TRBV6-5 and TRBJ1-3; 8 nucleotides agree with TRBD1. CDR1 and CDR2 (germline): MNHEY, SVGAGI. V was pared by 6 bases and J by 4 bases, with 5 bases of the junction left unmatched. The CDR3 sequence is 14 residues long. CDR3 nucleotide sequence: TGTGCCAGCAGCGAGACAGGGGCAGGAAACACCATATATTTT. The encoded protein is CASSETGAGNTIYF.

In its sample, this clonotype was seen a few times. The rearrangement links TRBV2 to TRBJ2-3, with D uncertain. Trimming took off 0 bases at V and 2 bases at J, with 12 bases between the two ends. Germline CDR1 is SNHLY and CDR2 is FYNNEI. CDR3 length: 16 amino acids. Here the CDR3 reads CASSEALRINTDTQYF. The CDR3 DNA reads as TGTGCCAGCAGTGAAGCGCTGAGAATAAACACAGATACGCAGTATTTT.

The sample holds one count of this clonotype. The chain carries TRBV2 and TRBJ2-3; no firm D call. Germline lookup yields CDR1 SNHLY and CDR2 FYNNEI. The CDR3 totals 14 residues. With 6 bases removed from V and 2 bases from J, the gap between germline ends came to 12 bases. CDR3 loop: CASRTQSHTDTQYF. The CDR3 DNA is TGTGCCAGCAGGACTCAGTCGCACACAGATACGCAGTATTTT.

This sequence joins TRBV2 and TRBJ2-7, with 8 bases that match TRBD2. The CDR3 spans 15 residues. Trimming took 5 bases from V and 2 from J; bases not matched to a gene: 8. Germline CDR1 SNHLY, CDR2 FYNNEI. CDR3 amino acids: CASSYVAGIAYEQYF. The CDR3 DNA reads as TGTGCCAGCAGTTACGTAGCGGGAATAGCCTACGAGCAGTACTTC.